The T cell receptor (beta chain) under discussion was sequenced for a study of CD8 T cells in Susac syndrome. General study points: Across the total CD8+ repertoires, fewer than 20 Susac-specific public clones were detected, and across the CD8+ TEMRA repertoires, five or six such clones were detected.

RNA in amounts of about 0.5 to 1 ug was reverse transcribed with random hexamers. A single record per CDR3 protein comes from TCRdb applying MiXCR to the immunoSEQ multiplex PCR reads. The data hold tens of thousands of distinct CDR3 sequences, with 96% observed a single time. About this clonotype: Its antigen remains unknown.

The sequencing input was CD8+ T cells from PBMCs. This sequence originates from a human donor with Susac syndrome.

CDR3 sequence reads: CSAVTGTGNEQYF. The CDR3 DNA follows: TGCAGCGCCGTTACCGGGACAGGGAACGAGCAGTACTTC. The genes are TRBV29-1 and TRBJ2-7; 9 bases line up with TRBD1. The CDR3 consists of 13 residues. V shed 7 bases and J 5 bases; nucleotides not matched to a gene: 9. Germline values: CDR1 SQVTM, CDR2 ANQGSEA.